What follows are 14 T cell receptor beta chains derived from one specimen sequenced in a study of Graves' ophthalmopathy and Graves' hyperthyroidism. RNA transcripts were the source from which TCR beta CDR3 regions were amplified. In the first round, RT-PCR was carried out with HTBI primers, and a multiplex PCR formed the second round. One entry per CDR3 protein results from TCRdb running MiXCR on the multiplex PCR reads. The sample holds a few hundred thousand distinct CDR3 sequences, about 40% seen once. Sequencing input: peripheral blood or thyroid tissue (not recorded which). All receptors come from an adult man with Graves' hyperthyroidism.

This chain connects TRBV2 to TRBJ1-2, with D tentatively TRBD1 (5 bases). The CDR3 consists of 14 residues. From germline, CDR1 is SNHLY and CDR2 FYNNEI. CDR3 amino acids: CASGLRGGVEGYTF. CDR3 nucleotide sequence: TGTGCTAGTGGTTTGAGGGGTGGGGTCGAGGGCTACACCTTC.

This clonotype was seen ten or more times. The chain uses TRBV12-3 or TRBV12-4 and TRBJ2-7, with 7 positions matching TRBD2. The ends lost 7 bases at V and 2 bases at J; junction bases unmatched: 8. The CDR3 is 14 residues long. Here the CDR3 DNA reads TGTGCCAGCAAATCTAGCGGCAATCCCTACGAGCAGTACTTC. Translation gives CASKSSGNPYEQYF.

Comment on this clonotype: One base away lies a much larger clone, so this may be a sequencing read error. The chain employs TRBV6-1 and TRBJ2-7, with 7 bases identical to TRBD1. CDR3 length equals 14 residues. Germline V CDR1 and CDR2: MNHNS, SASEGT. The CDR3 loop reads CASRHRGTTYEQHF. The DNA of the CDR3 is TGTGCCAGCAGACACAGGGGTACTACCTACGAGCAGCACTTC.

The rearrangement uses TRBV2 and TRBJ1-2, with D perhaps TRBD1 (5 bases). This CDR3 is built from 15 residues. Looked up from germline, CDR1 is SNHLY and CDR2 is FYNNEI. Trimming left V 5 bases short and J 3 bases short, with 16 bases between. The CDR3 DNA reads as TGTGCCAGCAGTTCTACCGGGACTAGCGACTATGGCTACACCTTC. It yields the protein CASSSTGTSDYGYTF.

On this clonotype itself: A read error may explain this, as a much larger clone is one base away. CDR3 sequence: CATSRRPGQETQYF. The CDR3 DNA sequence: TGTGCCACCAGCAGACGACCGGGCCAAGAGACCCAGTACTTC. V and J are TRBV15 and TRBJ2-5; D is unresolved. Germline V gene lookup returns CDR1 LNHNV and CDR2 YYDKDF (reference sequence). This CDR3 is built from 14 residues. Trimming removed 2 bases at V and 1 base at J, with 8 bases between.

This chain uses TRBV10-3 with TRBJ1-3; D perhaps matches TRBD1 (6 bases). The CDR3 is 14 amino acids. Germline V CDR1 and CDR2: ENHRY, SYGVKD. Trimming removed 6 bases from V and 2 bases from J, with 11 bases in between. Written as DNA, the CDR3 is TGTGCCATCAGGGTAGGGGACACTGGAAACACCATATATTTT. This encodes CAIRVGDTGNTIYF.

This clonotype was seen a handful of times. The V gene is TRBV7-9, the J gene TRBJ2-7, with D possibly being TRBD1 or TRBD2 (5 bases each). The CDR3 consists of 14 residues. The V end was cut by 5 bases, the J end by 1 base, with 12 bases between. Germline V gene data show CDR1 as SEHNR and CDR2 as FQNEAQ (reference sequence). The CDR3 protein is CASSPPGTSYEQYF. The CDR3 coding sequence is TGTGCCAGCAGCCCCCCCGGGACGTCCTACGAGCAGTACTTC. The variable domain in full, with the rest retrieved from reference TRBV7-9 and TRBJ2-7, is DTGVSQNPRHKITKRGQNVTFRCDPISEHNRLYWYRQTLGQGPEFLTYFQNEAQLEKSRLLSDRFSAERPKGSFSTLEIQRTEQGDSAMYLCASSPPGTSYEQYFGPGTRLTVT.

CDR3 sequence (DNA): TGCAGTGCCGGCGACAGGGCAGGTGAAAAACTGTTTTTT. Its protein is CSAGDRAGEKLFF. This chain uses TRBV20-1 with TRBJ1-4; 7 bases agree with TRBD1. V dropped 6 bases and J dropped 7; count of bases not matched to a gene: 8. Germline assignment: CDR1 DFQATT and CDR2 SNEGSKA (reference sequence). The CDR3 covers 13 residues.

This clonotype occurred many times. The chain joins TRBV29-1 to TRBJ1-1; D call uncertain. The V end lost 0 bases, the J end lost 0 bases, and 5 bases lay between the germline ends. This CDR3 is built from 13 residues. Per germline, CDR1 SQVTM and CDR2 ANQGSEA. The CDR3 sequence is CSVEEGLNTEAFF. The DNA for the CDR3 is TGCAGCGTTGAAGAGGGCTTGAACACTGAAGCTTTCTTT.

As regards this clonotype: This may be a read error: a much more frequent sequence differs by one nucleotide. The genes are TRBV19 and TRBJ1-5; 9 bases are a match to TRBD1. The junction had 12 bases not matched to a gene; V was cut back by 4 bases and J by 5 bases. The germline CDR1 and CDR2 sequences are LNHDA and SQIVND (reference sequence). This CDR3 is 17 amino acids long. CDR3 DNA: TGTGCCAGTAGTAGGTCTCCCAGGACAGGGGCATATCAGCCCCAGCATTTT. It codes for CASSRSPRTGAYQPQHF.

This clonotype was seen many times. The chain links TRBV7-9 to TRBJ1-4; TRBD1 agrees at 11 bases. The CDR3 contains 15 residues. The ends lost 6 bases at V and 8 bases at J; junction bases unmatched: 8. Germline loops: CDR1 SEHNR, CDR2 FQNEAQ (reference sequence). CDR3 sequence (DNA): TGTGCCAGCAGACCGGGGACAGGGGGTAACGAAAAACTGTTTTTT. This translates into CASRPGTGGNEKLFF.

This clonotype has ten or more counts. The chain uses TRBV10-3 and TRBJ1-6; 9 bases match TRBD1. Germline-derived CDR1 and CDR2 are ENHRY and SYGVKD. Trimming cost V 10 bases and J 8 bases; bases outside gene matches: 3. The CDR3 is made up of 12 amino acids. The DNA for the CDR3 is TGTGCCACCCGACAGGGGGATTCACCCCTCCACTTT. It yields the protein CATRQGDSPLHF.

The V call is TRBV14, the J call TRBJ2-3; no reliable D call. From germline, CDR1 is SGHDN and CDR2 FVKESK. The CDR3 extends over 14 amino acids. V dropped 0 bases and J dropped 0 bases, with 4 bases sitting between them. CDR3 residues: CASSQEGSTDTQYF. For the CDR3, the DNA is TGTGCCAGCAGCCAAGAGGGTAGCACAGATACGCAGTATTTT.

The J gene is TRBJ2-5, the V gene TRBV7-2; D could derive from TRBD1 or TRBD2 (6 bases each). Deletions cut 5 bases from V and 5 bases from J, with 15 bases between. This CDR3 is 14 amino acids long. Looked up from germline, CDR1 is SGHTA and CDR2 is FQGNSA. For the CDR3, the DNA is TGTGCCAGCAGCCCCTTCCAGGGGAGGGAGACCCAGTACTTC. Its protein product is CASSPFQGRETQYF. Variable domain in full (rest from reference TRBV7-2 and TRBJ2-5): GAGVSQSPSNKVTEKGKDVELRCDPISGHTALYWYRQSLGQGLEFLIYFQGNSAPDKSGLPSDRFSAERTGGSVSTLTIQRTQQEDSAVYLCASSPFQGRETQYFGPGTRLLVL.